Detailed here is one TCR beta chain. This clonotype was seen only a few times. The clone's antigen remains unknown. There are no base qualities to consult, and no much larger clone falls within one base. The data belong to a study of T-cell memory formation after mild COVID-19 (dated by TCRdb to the early 2020s). Background for the entire study: Most TCR sequence clusters were specific to one of the two donors. In a couple of donors, T-cell clones that expanded and contracted after mild COVID-19 were followed by sequencing TCRalpha and TCRbeta repertoires longitudinally. The cohort comprised two young, previously healthy adult volunteers, one female and one male. Overall study results and their limits: Contracting CD4+ clones were found mainly in CM and EM memory subsets, while CD8+ clones were enriched in EMRA. The second-wave clones that peaked on day 37 were not confirmed to be SARS-CoV-2 specific. Some responding clones were found in pre-infection memory, which suggests that pre-existing cross-reactive memory T cells took part in the SARS-CoV-2 response. The study included only a couple of mild cases, and larger cohorts that include severe cases with pre-infection samples were judged to be necessary. Clones that contracted from day 15 to 85 showed balanced CD4/CD8 phenotypes, whereas a second wave of clones that expanded from day 15 to 37 leaned towards CD4+.

Ficoll-Paque density gradient centrifugation was the method used to isolate PBMCs. Reading the germline V gene (reference sequence) gives CDR1 DFQATT and CDR2 SNEGSKA. The CDR3, cysteine through phenylalanine, is 14 amino acids long. The only DNA kept is the CDR3, 42 bases in frame from the first base. V is reduced by 6 bases and J by 4 bases, leaving a spacing of 16 bases between them. The data were produced on an Illumina NovaSeq 6000. TCRalpha and TCRbeta cDNA libraries were built by 5'RACE with constant-segment primers, adding sample barcodes and unique molecular identifiers. Trizol reagent was used to extract RNA from every sample. The libraries were amplified in two PCR steps, and the second step added a second sample barcode and Illumina TruSeq adapters. The libraries were sequenced on an Illumina NovaSeq using 2 x 150 bp paired-end reads. The source study handled its data this way. Reads were demultiplexed and collapsed into UMI-guided consensus sequences with migec v1.2.7. With mixcr v2.1.11, UMI consensuses were aligned to TRA and TRB V and J templates and assembled into clonotypes. Clonotypes were classified as expanded or contracted when called significant by both edgeR and NoisET, with noise models trained on biological replicates. For edgeR calls, the thresholds were a false discovery rate-adjusted p below 0.01 and a log2 fold-change of 1. As an exploratory analysis of dynamics, max-normalized trajectories of the 1000 most abundant clonotypes were examined with PCA combined with hierarchical clustering. Separately sequenced CD4+ and CD8+ repertoires were used to assign a CD4 or CD8 phenotype to each responding clone. TCRdb took the public reads, trimmed them with fastp at Q25, ran MiXCR for clone calling and kept in-frame beta chains. Duplicate CDR3 protein sequences are folded into a single record with the most common DNA and genes. What appears here as the V and J calls and clone size reflects TCRdb's work, not the paper's. Here the sample has about 250,000 distinct CDR3 sequences; over 15% occur a single time. The top ten clones comprise 2% to 2.5% of the sample.

The TCR originated in an adult woman who had mild COVID-19 (a few samples of this study predate the infection). The sample titles of this study are shuffled in the database, so cell type and time point are left out; the donor was told from shared clones. The chain joins TRBV20-1 to TRBJ2-1; the D gene assignment is ambiguous. Sequenced material: PBMCs or a T cell subset sorted from them (not recorded which). At the DNA level, the sequence is TGCAGTGCCACCTCGGTCACCTCTTACAATGAGCAGTTCTTC. This translates into CSATSVTSYNEQFF.